The entry below gives a single T cell receptor (beta chain) sequence along with its context. This clone was found a few times. The antigen it binds to is not known. Base quality data are lacking; no much larger clone is found one base away. The sample comes from a study of CD8+ T cells in alopecia areata (dated by TCRdb to between 2018 and 2020). Context from the whole study: To study T cell clonal expansion in alopecia areata, the researchers applied high-throughput TCRbeta sequencing to both the C3H/HeJ mouse model and human patients. Scalp clonality was compared across normal scalp (n=4), patchy alopecia areata scalp (n=8), and alopecia totalis/universalis scalp (n=8). Amplification of TCRbeta CDR3 regions was done by immunoSEQ multiplex PCR using 35 Vbeta forward primers and 13 Jbeta reverse primers. RNA came from the PAXgene miRNA kit for fixed scalp, the miRNeasy kit for PBMCs, and the RNeasy kit for mouse skin. In humans, TCRbeta sequencing was performed on scalp tissue and on sorted CD4+ and CD8+ peripheral blood T cells from healthy controls and from patients with patchy or totalis/universalis alopecia areata.

Library prep was done by the immunoSEQ multiplex PCR assay. To provide template for TCR sequencing, every sample had RNA extracted and reverse transcribed into cDNA. First-strand cDNA was synthesized using SuperScript III with a 2:1 mix of oligo-dT and random hexamers. Amplification bias was assessed with a synthetic immune receptor repertoire, and residual bias was removed computationally. For the original study's pipeline: Raw reads were preprocessed to remove errors, and CDR3 was defined by IMGT conventions from the conserved cysteine to phenylalanine. Clonality was computed as 1 minus the Shannon entropy, with the entropy normalized by log2 of the number of productive unique TCRs. Whether scalp clones were CD4 or CD8 was inferred by matching scalp TCRbeta sequences against CD4 and CD8 repertoires sorted from blood. What TCRdb holds here is the immuneACCESS table cut down to in-frame rearrangements. Part of the clones is not present; checked against another copy, under half of the missing clones reflect an unresolved V gene, and the others are unexplained. Clonal size and the V and J genes are those of that table, whereas D and trimming came from the DNA. In this sample the table shows approximately 150,000 clones, more than 55% of which occur a single time. The ten biggest clones cover less than 40% of the sample.

Results the study describes overall, beyond this receptor: Compared with normal scalp, lesional scalp had higher clonality and more expanded CD8+ clones, particularly in alopecia totalis/universalis, a pattern that suggests antigenic drive. Scalp TCR repertoire analysis is complicated because resident alphabeta T cells in normal human skin are also sequenced, whereas mouse skin is dominated by gammadelta T cells. Shared TCR sequences between patients were less evident than in mice, which may be partly attributable to HLA diversity in the patient population.

After PBMCs were isolated by density centrifugation and stained for CD3, CD4 and CD8, a FACSAria was used to sort CD4+ and CD8+ T cells. Scalp biopsies and blood samples were provided by unaffected controls. Material for sequencing was CD8+ T cells sorted from blood. The TCR comes from a human donor in good health.

At the DNA level, the sequence is TGTGCCAGCAGTTTAATCCCCTCGGGGGACGAGCAGTACTTC. Its translation is CASSLIPSGDEQYF. Recombination joined TRBV28 with TRBJ2-7; the D gene is perhaps TRBD2, on 6 matching bases. The germline V gene gives CDR1 as MDHEN and CDR2 as SYDVKM. V loses 2 bases, J loses 5 bases, and the germline ends lie 13 bases apart. Counted from cysteine to phenylalanine, this CDR3 has 14 amino acids. The kept DNA is CDR3 alone, 42 bases in frame from the first base.